The next 18 T cell receptor beta chains were all read from a single sample in a study of PD-1 blockade in classical Hodgkin lymphoma. Profiling relied on immunoSEQ multiplex PCR, and the TCRdb table lists in-frame clones only, not all of them. The table lists tens of thousands of clones, roughly 76% of them singletons. After autologous stem cell transplantation all patients relapsed, and prior brentuximab vedotin exposure differed between cohorts. The sequenced sample was peripheral blood mononuclear cells (PBMCs), obtained before the second cycle of nivolumab. Receptor source: a human donor with classical Hodgkin lymphoma.

The rearrangement uses TRBV4-2 and TRBJ2-2, with D perhaps assigned TRBD1 or TRBD2 (5 bases each). CDR3 length: 17 amino acids. V dropped 3 bases and J dropped 4 bases, with 18 bases sitting between them. Germline CDR1 LGHNA, CDR2 YNFKEQ. CDR3 bases: TGTGCCAGCAGCCAGACTCCGGGACGGAGCCTCACCGGGGAGCTGTTTTTT. It yields the protein CASSQTPGRSLTGELFF.

V gene TRBV9 combines with J gene TRBJ1-2, with TRBD1 as a possible D gene (6 bases). Germline CDR1 and CDR2: SGDLS and YYNGEE. The ends were cut back, 1 base at V and 7 bases at J, with 14 bases in the middle. The CDR3 is 14 residues long. The CDR3 DNA sequence: TGTGCCAGCAGCGTATCCGCTTCAGGGGCTGGCTACACCTTC. Amino acids: CASSVSASGAGYTF.

The chain carries TRBV5-1 and TRBJ1-1, with D maybe TRBD1 (6 bases). The length of the CDR3 is 14 residues. Germline CDR1 SGHRS, CDR2 YFSETQ. V lost 0 bases, J lost 1 base, and 7 bases lay in between. The CDR3 DNA reads as TGCGCCAGCAGCTTGGACAGGGCGAACACTGAAGCTTTCTTT. This codes for CASSLDRANTEAFF.

This clone was seen a few times. V gene TRBV7-2 combines with J gene TRBJ1-1; the D gene is possibly TRBD1 (5 bases). This CDR3 is built from 15 residues. Trimming stripped 1 base from V and 0 bases from J, with 9 bases between. The V gene's germline CDR1 is SGHTA and CDR2 FQGNSA. CDR3 sequence: CASSLEGRLNTEAFF. CDR3 nucleotide sequence: TGTGCCAGCAGCTTAGAGGGGCGGCTGAACACTGAAGCTTTCTTT. Supplemented by reference TRBV7-2 and TRBJ1-1, the full variable domain reads GAGVSQSPSNKVTEKGKDVELRCDPISGHTALYWYRQSLGQGLEFLIYFQGNSAPDKSGLPSDRFSAERTGGSVSTLTIQRTQQEDSAVYLCASSLEGRLNTEAFFGQGTRLTVV.

The gene calls are TRBV28 and TRBJ2-1; 7 bases fit TRBD1. Germline V CDR1 and CDR2: MDHEN, SYDVKM. The CDR3 is made up of 17 amino acids. The V gene end was trimmed by 6 bases and the J gene end by 9 bases; junction bases not matched to a gene: 20. As DNA, the CDR3 is TGTGCCAGCAGCCTAGTGGGCCGGACCGGCCGACAGGGTGAGCAGTTCTTC. As protein: CASSLVGRTGRQGEQFF.

V is TRBV9 and J is TRBJ1-6; a possible D gene is TRBD1 (6 bases). Between the trimmed V and J ends, which lost 3 bases and 7 bases, there was a span of 14 bases. The V gene's germline CDR1 is SGDLS and CDR2 YYNGEE. The CDR3 has 15 residues. Here the CDR3 DNA reads TGTGCCAGCAGCGAAGAAGGACAGCGAAATTCACCCCTCCACTTT. Translating it yields CASSEEGQRNSPLHF.

This chain uses TRBV11-3 with TRBJ2-7; 9 nucleotides line up with TRBD1. The CDR3 has 15 residues. The V segment lost 5 bases and the J segment 0 bases; nucleotides outside the gene matches: 5. Germline V gives CDR1 SGHNT, CDR2 YENEEA. CDR3 region: CASSPGTGYSYEQYF. DNA of the CDR3: TGTGCCAGCAGCCCCGGGACAGGGTACTCCTACGAGCAGTACTTC. Looking up the rest from reference TRBV11-3 and TRBJ2-7 gives the full variable domain: EAGVVQSPRYKIIEKKQPVAFWCNPISGHNTLYWYLQNLGQGPELLIRYENEEAVDDSQLPKDRFSAERLKGVDSTLKIQPAELGDSAVYLCASSPGTGYSYEQYFGPGTRLTVT.

J is TRBJ2-1 and V is TRBV11-2; D not certain. This CDR3 has 12 residues. From germline, CDR1 is SGHAT and CDR2 FQNNGV. Trimming cost V 3 bases and J 9 bases, with 9 bases left between them. The DNA of the CDR3 is TGTGCCAGCAGCTTGGCCTGGCCTGAGCAGTTCTTC. Its translation is CASSLAWPEQFF.

J is TRBJ2-5 and V is TRBV19, with 7 bases lining up with TRBD1. This CDR3 has 15 residues. Losses at the gene ends were 6 bases for V and 1 base for J; bases not matched to a gene: 8. The germline CDR1 and CDR2 sequences are LNHDA and SQIVND (reference sequence). The CDR3 reads CASSPGTAPQETQYF. The CDR3 DNA sequence: TGTGCCAGTAGCCCCGGGACAGCCCCCCAAGAGACCCAGTACTTC.

This clone appeared once. The rearrangement links TRBV5-1 to TRBJ2-5; 9 bases line up with TRBD1. This CDR3 comprises 14 residues. V lost 6 bases to trimming and J lost 5 bases; unmatched junction nucleotides: 8. Germline V gene lookup returns CDR1 SGHRS and CDR2 YFSETQ. The CDR3 bases are TGCGCCAGCAAGCTACAGGGGGCGCCGGAGACCCAGTACTTC. Translating gives CASKLQGAPETQYF.

This clone was seen once. The V and J genes are TRBV30 and TRBJ1-3, with D unclear. The CDR3 length is 15 residues. V was pared by 2 bases and J by 0 bases, with 11 bases between. Germline CDR1 is GTSNPN and CDR2 is SVGIG (reference sequence). This chain's CDR3 is CAWSYETFSGNTIYF. CDR3 bases: TGTGCCTGGAGTTACGAAACTTTCTCTGGAAACACCATATATTTT.

The V call is TRBV2, the J call TRBJ2-1; D is undetermined. Per germline, CDR1 SNHLY and CDR2 FYNNEI. Deletions cut 1 base from V and 7 bases from J, with 8 bases between. This CDR3 is 13 amino acids long. CDR3 protein: CASSEVAGNEQFF. The CDR3 DNA is TGTGCCAGCAGTGAAGTAGCAGGAAATGAGCAGTTCTTC.

This clone has just one count. The chain has TRBV5-1 and TRBJ1-2, with 12 bases matching TRBD1. CDR1 and CDR2 (germline): SGHRS, YFSETQ. J was trimmed by 5 bases and V by 1 base; bases with no gene match: 15. The CDR3 is made up of 19 amino acids. CDR3 sequence (DNA): TGCGCCAGCAGCTTGACCGGGACAGGGGGCTCTCACCTTTCTTATGGCTACACCTTC. Amino acids: CASSLTGTGGSHLSYGYTF.

The gene calls are TRBV5-4 and TRBJ1-1; the D is unclear. V was pared by 4 bases and J by 1 base, with 11 bases between. Germline CDR1 reads SGHNT; CDR2 reads YYREEE (reference sequence). This CDR3 has 14 residues. In DNA, the CDR3 is TGTGCCAGCAGCCGAAAGGACCGGAACACTGAAGCTTTCTTT. Translating it yields CASSRKDRNTEAFF.

V and J are TRBV9 and TRBJ2-3; D possibly corresponds to TRBD2 (6 bases). V was shortened by 7 bases and J by 0 bases, with 9 bases between the two germline ends. Germline CDR1 and CDR2: SGDLS and YYNGEE. There are 13 residues in the CDR3. The CDR3 DNA sequence: TGTGCCAGCGCCGGGAGAAGCACAGATACGCAGTATTTT. It is translated as CASAGRSTDTQYF.

By share of the sample, this clone is medium-sized. The V call is TRBV9, the J call TRBJ2-3, with 7 bases that match TRBD2. CDR1 SGDLS and CDR2 YYNGEE come from the germline V gene. The V gene end was trimmed by 1 base and the J gene end by 2 bases; junction bases not matched to a gene: 4. The CDR3 sequence is 15 residues long. CDR3: CASSVSSGYTDTQYF. For the CDR3, the DNA is TGTGCCAGCAGCGTATCTAGCGGCTACACAGATACGCAGTATTTT.

In this sample, this clone turned up a few times. The V and J genes are TRBV28 and TRBJ1-6, with D maybe TRBD1 (5 bases). Trimming shortened V by 7 bases and J by 8 bases, and 30 bases separated the two germline ends. The CDR3 extends over 19 amino acids. In germline, CDR1 is MDHEN, CDR2 SYDVKM. In nucleotides, the CDR3 is TGTGCCAGCACCTCTACTACCTGGACATTTTATCCTTCGGATTCACCCCTCCACTTT. Translated: CASTSTTWTFYPSDSPLHF.

The chain carries TRBV27 and TRBJ2-1; a weak D match, TRBD2 (7 bases). CDR1 is MNHEY, CDR2 SMNVEV, per germline (reference sequence). Trimming left V 1 base short and J 6 bases short, with 16 bases between. The CDR3 totals 16 residues. CDR3 coding DNA: TGTGCCAGCAGTTTATTAGGGGGGGCCGTTTTCAATGAGCAGTTCTTC. Protein sequence: CASSLLGGAVFNEQFF.